This TCR beta chain stems from a study of blood T cell repertoires in COVID-19. Background on the study: Acute and convalescent COVID-19 specimens originated in the United States, Italy and Spain. Sample material is recorded as cDNA or gDNA derived from T cells, B-cell-depleted T cells, or PBMCs.

How the authors handled the data: From reference gene primer amplification, estimates of nucleated cell counts were derived. The assay was immunoSEQ multiplex PCR, and TCRdb's table has in-frame clones only and misses some. That table is the source of V, J and clone size, and D and trimming were worked out from the DNA. The repertoire includes about 350,000 clones, approximately 90% of them detected once, and approximately 9.4% sits in the top ten. It was during active infection that Seattle patients were enrolled and then longitudinally followed. Trimming removed 5 bases from V and 6 bases from J; junction bases left unmatched: 7. This CDR3 spans 14 amino acids. Germline lookup yields CDR1 SGHTA and CDR2 FQGNSA. This clone has just a few counts.

The specimen was peripheral blood. J is TRBJ2-1 and V is TRBV7-2, with TRBD2 identical over 7 bases. The sequence came from a man younger than 45 with COVID-19, enrolled during active disease. The CDR3 coding sequence is TGTGCCAGCAGCCAAATCAGCGGGGCCAATGAGCAGTTCTTC. As protein: CASSQISGANEQFF.